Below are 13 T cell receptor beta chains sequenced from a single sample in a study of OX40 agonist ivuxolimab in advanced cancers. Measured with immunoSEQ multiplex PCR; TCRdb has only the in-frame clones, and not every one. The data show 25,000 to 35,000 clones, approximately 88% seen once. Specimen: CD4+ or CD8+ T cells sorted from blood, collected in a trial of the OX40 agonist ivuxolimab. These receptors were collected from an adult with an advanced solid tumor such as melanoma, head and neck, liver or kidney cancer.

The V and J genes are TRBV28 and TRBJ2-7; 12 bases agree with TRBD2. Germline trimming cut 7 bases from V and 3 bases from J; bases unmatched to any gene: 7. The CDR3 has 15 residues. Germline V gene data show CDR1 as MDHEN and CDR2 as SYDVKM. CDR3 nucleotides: TGTGCCAGCAACCCGACTAGCGGGAGAATCTACGAGCAGTACTTC. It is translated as CASNPTSGRIYEQYF.

This chain's CDR3 is CASTQGETQYF. CDR3 DNA sequence: TGTGCCAGCACCCAGGGGGAGACCCAGTACTTC. This chain connects TRBV27 to TRBJ2-5; the D gene is possibly TRBD1 (6 bases). V lost 7 bases and J lost 5, with 8 bases in between. The CDR3 is made up of 11 amino acids. The germline CDR1 and CDR2 sequences are MNHEY and SMNVEV (reference sequence).

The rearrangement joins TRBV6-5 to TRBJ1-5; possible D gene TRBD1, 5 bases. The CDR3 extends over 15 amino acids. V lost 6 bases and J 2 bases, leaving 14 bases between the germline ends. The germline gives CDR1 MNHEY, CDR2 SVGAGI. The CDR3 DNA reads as TGTGCCAGCAGCCCGAGGGGCAGGGGCAATCAGCCCCAGCATTTT. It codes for CASSPRGRGNQPQHF.

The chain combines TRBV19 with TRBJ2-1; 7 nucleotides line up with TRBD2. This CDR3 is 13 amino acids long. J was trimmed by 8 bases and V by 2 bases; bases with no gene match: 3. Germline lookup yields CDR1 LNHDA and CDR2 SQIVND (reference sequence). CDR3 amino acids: CASSILRGDEQFF. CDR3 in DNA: TGTGCCAGTAGTATATTACGGGGGGATGAGCAGTTCTTC.

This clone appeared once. The CDR3 coding sequence is TGTGCCAGCAGTGACGCCCAATCAGGTACCGGGGAGCTGTTTTTT. Translation: CASSDAQSGTGELFF. The V gene is TRBV25-1, the J gene TRBJ2-2; no definite D call. CDR3 length: 15 amino acids. The germline V gene has CDR1 MGHDK and CDR2 SYGVNS. Trimming took 3 bases from V and 5 from J, leaving 13 bases between them.

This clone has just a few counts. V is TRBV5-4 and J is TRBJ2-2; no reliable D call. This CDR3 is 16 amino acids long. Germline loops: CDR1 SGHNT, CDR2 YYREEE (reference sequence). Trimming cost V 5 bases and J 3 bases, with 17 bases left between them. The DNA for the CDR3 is TGTGCCAGCAGAAATATAGTGGAACGTGACACCGGGGAGCTGTTTTTT. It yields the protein CASRNIVERDTGELFF.

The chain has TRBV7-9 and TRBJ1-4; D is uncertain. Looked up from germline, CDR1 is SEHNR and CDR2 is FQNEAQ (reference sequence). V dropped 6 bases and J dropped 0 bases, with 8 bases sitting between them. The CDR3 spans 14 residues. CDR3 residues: CASRELATNEKLFF. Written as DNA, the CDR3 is TGTGCCAGCAGGGAGCTTGCAACTAATGAAAAACTGTTTTTT.

CDR3 sequence: CASSLQDKETQYF. The CDR3 DNA reads as TGTGCCAGCAGTTTACAGGACAAAGAGACCCAGTACTTC. The V and J genes are TRBV6-5 and TRBJ2-5, with D possibly being TRBD1 (5 bases). Germline CDR1 is MNHEY and CDR2 is SVGAGI. Trimming removed 4 bases from V and 3 bases from J, with 9 bases in between. This CDR3 is built from 13 residues.

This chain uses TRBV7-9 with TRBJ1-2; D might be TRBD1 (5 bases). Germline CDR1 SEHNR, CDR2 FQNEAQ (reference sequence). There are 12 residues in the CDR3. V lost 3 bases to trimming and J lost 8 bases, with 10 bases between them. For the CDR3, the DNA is TGTGCCAGCAGCTTGGACATCGGGGGCTACACCTTC. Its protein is CASSLDIGGYTF.

CDR3 DNA sequence: TGTGCCAGCAGTTTATTAGTCGGGACAGACCCCTCTGAGACCCAGTACTTC. It translates to CASSLLVGTDPSETQYF. The chain employs TRBV28 and TRBJ2-5; 7 bases are a match to TRBD1. The CDR3 runs to 17 residues. Germline CDR1 MDHEN, CDR2 SYDVKM. The J segment lost 5 bases and the V segment lost 1 base, leaving 13 bases of the junction unmatched.

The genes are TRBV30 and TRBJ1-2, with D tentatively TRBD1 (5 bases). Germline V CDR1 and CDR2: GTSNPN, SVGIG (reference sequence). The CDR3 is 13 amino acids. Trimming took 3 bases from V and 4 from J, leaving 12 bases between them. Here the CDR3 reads CAWRGGAAYGYTF. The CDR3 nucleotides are TGTGCCTGGAGGGGAGGGGCAGCCTATGGCTACACCTTC.

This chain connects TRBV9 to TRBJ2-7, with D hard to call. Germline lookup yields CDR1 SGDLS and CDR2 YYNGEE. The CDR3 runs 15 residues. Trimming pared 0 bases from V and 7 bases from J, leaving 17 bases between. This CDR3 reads CASSVDDSSPGEQYF. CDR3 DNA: TGTGCCAGCAGCGTAGATGACTCTTCCCCGGGTGAGCAGTACTTC.

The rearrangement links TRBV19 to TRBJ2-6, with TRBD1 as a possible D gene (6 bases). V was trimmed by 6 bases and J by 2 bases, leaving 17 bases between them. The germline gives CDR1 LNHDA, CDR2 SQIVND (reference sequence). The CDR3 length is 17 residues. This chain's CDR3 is CASSRPLQGTGANVLTF. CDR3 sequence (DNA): TGTGCCAGTAGCCGGCCCCTACAGGGAACTGGGGCCAACGTCCTGACTTTC.